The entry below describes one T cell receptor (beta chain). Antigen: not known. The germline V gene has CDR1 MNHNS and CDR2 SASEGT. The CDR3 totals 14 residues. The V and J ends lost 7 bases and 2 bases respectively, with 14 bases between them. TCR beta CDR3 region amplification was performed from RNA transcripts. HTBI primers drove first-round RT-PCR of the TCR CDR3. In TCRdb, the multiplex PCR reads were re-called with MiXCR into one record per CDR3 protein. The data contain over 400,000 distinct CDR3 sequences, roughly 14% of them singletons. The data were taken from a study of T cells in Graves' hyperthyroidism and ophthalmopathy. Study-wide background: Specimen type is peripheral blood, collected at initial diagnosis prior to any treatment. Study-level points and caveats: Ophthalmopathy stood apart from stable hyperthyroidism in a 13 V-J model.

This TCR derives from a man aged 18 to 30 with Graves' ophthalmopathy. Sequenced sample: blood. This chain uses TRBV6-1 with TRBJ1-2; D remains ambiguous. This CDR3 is CASNKAGRNYGYTF. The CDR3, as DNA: TGTGCCAGCAACAAAGCCGGCCGGAACTATGGCTACACCTTC.